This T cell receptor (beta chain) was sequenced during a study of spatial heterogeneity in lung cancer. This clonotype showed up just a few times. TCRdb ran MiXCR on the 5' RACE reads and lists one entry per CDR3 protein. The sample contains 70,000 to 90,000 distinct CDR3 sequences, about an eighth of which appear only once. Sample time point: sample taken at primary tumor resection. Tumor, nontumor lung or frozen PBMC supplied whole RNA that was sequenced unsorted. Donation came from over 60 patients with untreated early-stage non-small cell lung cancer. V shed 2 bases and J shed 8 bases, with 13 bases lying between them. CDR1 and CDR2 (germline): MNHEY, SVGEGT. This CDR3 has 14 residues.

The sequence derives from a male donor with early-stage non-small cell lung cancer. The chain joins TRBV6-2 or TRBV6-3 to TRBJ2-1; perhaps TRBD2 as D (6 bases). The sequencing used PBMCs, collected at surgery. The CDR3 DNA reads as TGTGCCAGCAGTTACAGAGGGGACTTGCATGAGCAGTTCTTC. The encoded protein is CASSYRGDLHEQFF.